The sequence of this TCR beta chain was determined in a study of graft-versus-host responses after intestinal transplantation. Study information: Tacrolimus plus steroids were given to all recipients for two to three years, preceded by anti-thymocyte globulin induction.

The repertoire was sequenced with immunoSEQ multiplex PCR; TCRdb's copy has only in-frame clones and lacks some. The table shows about 57,000 clones, with about 87% occurring only once. With respect to this clone: What it binds is not known.

Study-wide findings and caveats: After transplant, early declines in HvG clones were associated with peak levels of circulating GvH clones. Some GvH clones were seen earlier in gut or blood, suggesting intestinal origin.

Sequenced material: PBMCs, taken 26 days after transplant. The clonotype originates from a human patient who received an intestinal transplant, so some T cells may come from the graft donor.

The DNA for the CDR3 is TGTGCCAGCAGCAGGGGCGGCGGGAGCTCCTACAATGAGCAGTTCTTC. Its translation: CASSRGGGSSYNEQFF. This chain joins TRBV9 and TRBJ2-1; TRBD2 matches at 7 bases. This CDR3 is 16 amino acids long. With 4 bases clipped from V and 0 bases from J, the junction kept 7 bases outside the gene matches. Per the germline V gene, CDR1 is SGDLS and CDR2 is YYNGEE.